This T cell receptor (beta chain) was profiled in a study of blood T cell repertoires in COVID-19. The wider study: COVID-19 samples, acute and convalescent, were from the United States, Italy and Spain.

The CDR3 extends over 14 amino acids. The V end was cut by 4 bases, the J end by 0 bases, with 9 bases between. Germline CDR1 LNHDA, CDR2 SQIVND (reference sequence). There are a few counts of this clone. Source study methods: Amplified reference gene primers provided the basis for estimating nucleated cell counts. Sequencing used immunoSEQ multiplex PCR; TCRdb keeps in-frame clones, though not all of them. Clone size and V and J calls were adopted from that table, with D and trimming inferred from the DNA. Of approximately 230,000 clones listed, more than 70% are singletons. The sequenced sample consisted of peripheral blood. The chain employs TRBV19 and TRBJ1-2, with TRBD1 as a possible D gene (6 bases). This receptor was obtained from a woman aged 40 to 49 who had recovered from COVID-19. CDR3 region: CASSNTGTNYGYTF. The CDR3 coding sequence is TGTGCCAGTAGTAATACAGGGACTAACTATGGCTACACCTTC.